This paragraph reports one TCR beta chain. The data stem from a study of PD-L1 blockade in urothelial cancer. The assay was immunoSEQ multiplex PCR, and TCRdb's table has in-frame clones only and misses some. Altogether around 100,000 clones are present, around 85% being singletons, with the ten largest covering about 2.3%. The germline V gene has CDR1 MDHEN and CDR2 SYDVKM. With 6 bases removed from V and 2 bases from J, the gap between germline ends came to 15 bases. There are 15 residues in the CDR3. The J gene is TRBJ2-3, the V gene TRBV28, with a possible D match to TRBD2 (5 bases). The sequence came from a man aged 50 or older with urothelial cancer. The material was PBMCs, obtained around atezolizumab (anti-PD-L1) treatment. The CDR3 spells CASRSIGLLTDTQYF. In DNA, the CDR3 is TGTGCCAGCAGATCGATCGGACTCCTCACAGATACGCAGTATTTT. The whole variable domain, remainder taken from reference TRBV28 and TRBJ2-3, is DVKVTQSSRYLVKRTGEKVFLECVQDMDHENMFWYRQDPGLGLRLIYFSYDVKMKEKGDIPEGYSVSREKKERFSLILESASTNQTSMYLCASRSIGLLTDTQYFGPGTRLTVL.